The source of this T cell receptor beta chain is a study of cytomegalovirus exposure and HLA in healthy donors. Germline CDR1 is SGHTA and CDR2 is FQGTGA. CDR3 length: 13 amino acids. V was shortened by 0 bases and J by 4 bases, with 6 bases between the two germline ends. A multiplex PCR was run with 60 Vbeta primers and 13 Jbeta primers. Produced via immunoSEQ multiplex PCR; TCRdb's table is partial and in-frame only. The repertoire shows about 140,000 clones; the top ten hold roughly 2%. Input material: PBMCs. This clonotype was sampled from a woman between 18 and 30 years old in good health and CMV-seronegative. The J gene is TRBJ2-5, the V gene TRBV7-3, with D maybe TRBD2 (6 bases). CDR3 bases: TGTGCCAGCAGCTTAACTAGCGGAGAGACCCAGTACTTC. Its protein product is CASSLTSGETQYF.